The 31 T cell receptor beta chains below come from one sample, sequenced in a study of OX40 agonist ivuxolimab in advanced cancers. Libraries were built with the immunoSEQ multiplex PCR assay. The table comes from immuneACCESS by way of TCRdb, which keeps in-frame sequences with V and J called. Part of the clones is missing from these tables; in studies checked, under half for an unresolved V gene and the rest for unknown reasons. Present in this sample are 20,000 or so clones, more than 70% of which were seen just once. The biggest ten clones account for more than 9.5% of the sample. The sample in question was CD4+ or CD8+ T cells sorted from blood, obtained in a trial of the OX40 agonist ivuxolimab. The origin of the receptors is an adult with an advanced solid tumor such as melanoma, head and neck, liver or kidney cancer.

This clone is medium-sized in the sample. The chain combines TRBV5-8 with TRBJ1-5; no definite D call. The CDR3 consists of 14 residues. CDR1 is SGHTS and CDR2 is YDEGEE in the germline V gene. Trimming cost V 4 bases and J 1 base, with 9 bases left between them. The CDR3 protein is CASSAPRSNQPQHF. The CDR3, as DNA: TGTGCCAGCAGCGCCCCCCGGAGCAATCAGCCCCAGCATTTT.

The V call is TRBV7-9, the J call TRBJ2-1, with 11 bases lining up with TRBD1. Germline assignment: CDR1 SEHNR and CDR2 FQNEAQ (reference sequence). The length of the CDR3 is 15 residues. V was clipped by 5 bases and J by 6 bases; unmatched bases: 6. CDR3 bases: TGTGCCAGCAGCCTGAGGACAGGGGGCATCAATGAGCAGTTCTTC. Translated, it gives CASSLRTGGINEQFF.

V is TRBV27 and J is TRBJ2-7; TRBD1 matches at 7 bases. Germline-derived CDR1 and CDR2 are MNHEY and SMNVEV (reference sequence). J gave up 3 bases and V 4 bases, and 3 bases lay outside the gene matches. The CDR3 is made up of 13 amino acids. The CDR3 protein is CASSSNRGYEQYF. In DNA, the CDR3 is TGTGCCAGCAGTTCCAACAGGGGCTACGAGCAGTACTTC.

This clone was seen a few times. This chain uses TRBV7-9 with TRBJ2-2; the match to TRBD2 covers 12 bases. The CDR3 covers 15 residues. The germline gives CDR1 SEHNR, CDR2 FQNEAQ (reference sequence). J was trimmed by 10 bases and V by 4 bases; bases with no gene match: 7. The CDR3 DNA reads TGTGCCAGCAGCTCGAAACGACTAGCGGGAGAGGAGCTGTTTTTT. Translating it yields CASSSKRLAGEELFF.

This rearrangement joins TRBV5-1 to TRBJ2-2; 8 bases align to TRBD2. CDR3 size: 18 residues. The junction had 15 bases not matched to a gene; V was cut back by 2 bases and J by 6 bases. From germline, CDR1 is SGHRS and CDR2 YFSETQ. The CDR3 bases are TGCGCCAGCAGCTTCCAACTAGCGGAAGCAGGGGCGGCCGGGGAGCTGTTTTTT. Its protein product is CASSFQLAEAGAAGELFF.

Here the CDR3 reads CASSDRTGGEKTQYF. The DNA for the CDR3 is TGTGCCAGCAGCGACCGCACAGGGGGCGAGAAGACCCAGTACTTC. J is TRBJ2-5 and V is TRBV7-9, with TRBD1 matching over 9 bases. Germline V CDR1 and CDR2: SEHNR, FQNEAQ (reference sequence). The J segment lost 6 bases and the V segment lost 5 bases, leaving 10 bases of the junction unmatched. The CDR3 totals 15 residues.

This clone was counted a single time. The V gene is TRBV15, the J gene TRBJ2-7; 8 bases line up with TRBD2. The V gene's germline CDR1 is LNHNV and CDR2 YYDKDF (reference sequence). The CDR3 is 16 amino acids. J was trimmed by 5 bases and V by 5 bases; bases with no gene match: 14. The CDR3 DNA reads TGTGCCACCAGCCGGGGGGGGCTAGTGGGAACCAACGAGCAGTACTTC. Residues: CATSRGGLVGTNEQYF. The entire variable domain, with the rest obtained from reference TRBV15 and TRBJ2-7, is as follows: DAMVIQNPRYQVTQFGKPVTLSCSQTLNHNVMYWYQQKSSQAPKLLFHYYDKDFNNEADTPDNFQSRRPNTSFCFLDIRSPGLGDTAMYLCATSRGGLVGTNEQYFGPGTRLTVT.

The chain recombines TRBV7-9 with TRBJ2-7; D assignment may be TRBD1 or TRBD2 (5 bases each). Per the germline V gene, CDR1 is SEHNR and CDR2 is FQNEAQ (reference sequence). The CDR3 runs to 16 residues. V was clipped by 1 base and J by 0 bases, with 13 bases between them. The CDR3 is CASSLVFEGPSYEQYF. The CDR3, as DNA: TGTGCCAGCAGCTTAGTATTCGAGGGACCCTCCTACGAGCAGTACTTC.

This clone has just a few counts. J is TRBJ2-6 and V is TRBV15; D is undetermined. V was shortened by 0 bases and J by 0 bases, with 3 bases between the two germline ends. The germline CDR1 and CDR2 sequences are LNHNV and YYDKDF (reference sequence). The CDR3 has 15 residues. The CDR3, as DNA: TGTGCCACCAGCAGAGAGGGCTCTGGGGCCAACGTCCTGACTTTC. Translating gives CATSREGSGANVLTF.

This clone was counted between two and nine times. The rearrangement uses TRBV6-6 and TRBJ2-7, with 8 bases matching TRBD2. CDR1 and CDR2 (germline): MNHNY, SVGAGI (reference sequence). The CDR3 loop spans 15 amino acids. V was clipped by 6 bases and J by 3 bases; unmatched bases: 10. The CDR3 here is CASRASGTSHYEQYF. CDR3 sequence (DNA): TGTGCCAGCAGAGCCTCCGGGACTAGTCACTACGAGCAGTACTTC.

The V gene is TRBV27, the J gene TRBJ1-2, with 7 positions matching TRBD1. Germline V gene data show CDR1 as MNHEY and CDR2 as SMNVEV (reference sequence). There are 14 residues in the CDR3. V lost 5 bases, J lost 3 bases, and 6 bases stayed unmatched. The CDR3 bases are TGTGCCAGCAGTGGAGCAGGGGGTGACTATGGCTACACCTTC. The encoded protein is CASSGAGGDYGYTF.

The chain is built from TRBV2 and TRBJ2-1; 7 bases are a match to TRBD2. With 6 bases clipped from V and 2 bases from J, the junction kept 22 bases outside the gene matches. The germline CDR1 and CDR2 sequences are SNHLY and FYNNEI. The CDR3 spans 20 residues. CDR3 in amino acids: CASSGIVVWEGWVAYNEQFF. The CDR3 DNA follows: TGTGCCAGCAGCGGGATAGTAGTTTGGGAGGGTTGGGTGGCCTACAATGAGCAGTTCTTC.

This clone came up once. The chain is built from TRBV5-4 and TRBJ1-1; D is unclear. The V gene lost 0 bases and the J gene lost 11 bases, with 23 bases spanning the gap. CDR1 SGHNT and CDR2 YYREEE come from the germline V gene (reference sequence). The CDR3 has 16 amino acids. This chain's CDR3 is CASSLGVGNTALGAFF. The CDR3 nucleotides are TGTGCCAGCAGCTTGGGGGTGGGGAACACCGCGTTAGGGGCTTTCTTT.

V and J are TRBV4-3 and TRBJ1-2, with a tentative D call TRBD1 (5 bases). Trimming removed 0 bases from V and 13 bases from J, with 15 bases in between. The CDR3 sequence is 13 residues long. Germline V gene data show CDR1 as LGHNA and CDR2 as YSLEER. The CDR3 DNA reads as TGCGCCAGCAGCCAAGATCGGGGCAGGCCGCGCACCTTC. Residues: CASSQDRGRPRTF.

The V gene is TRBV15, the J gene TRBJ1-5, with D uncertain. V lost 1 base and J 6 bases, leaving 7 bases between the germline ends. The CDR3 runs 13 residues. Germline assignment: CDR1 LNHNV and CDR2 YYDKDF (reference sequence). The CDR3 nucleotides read TGTGCCACCAGCAGAGGTCCGGGTCAGCCCCAGCATTTT. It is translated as CATSRGPGQPQHF. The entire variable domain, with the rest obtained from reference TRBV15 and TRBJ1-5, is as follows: DAMVIQNPRYQVTQFGKPVTLSCSQTLNHNVMYWYQQKSSQAPKLLFHYYDKDFNNEADTPDNFQSRRPNTSFCFLDIRSPGLGDTAMYLCATSRGPGQPQHFGDGTRLSIL.

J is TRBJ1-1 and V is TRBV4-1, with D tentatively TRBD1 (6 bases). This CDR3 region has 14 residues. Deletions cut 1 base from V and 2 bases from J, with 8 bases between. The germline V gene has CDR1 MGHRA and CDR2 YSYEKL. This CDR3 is CASSQGQVNTEAFF. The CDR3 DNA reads TGCGCCAGCAGCCAAGGACAGGTTAACACTGAAGCTTTCTTT.

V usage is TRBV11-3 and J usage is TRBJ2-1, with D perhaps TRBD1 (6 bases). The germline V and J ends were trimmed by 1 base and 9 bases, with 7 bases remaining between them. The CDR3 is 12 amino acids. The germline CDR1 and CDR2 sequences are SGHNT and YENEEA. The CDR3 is CASSLGGPEQFF. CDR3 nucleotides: TGTGCCAGCAGCTTAGGGGGGCCTGAGCAGTTCTTC. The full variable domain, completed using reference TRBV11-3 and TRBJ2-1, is EAGVVQSPRYKIIEKKQPVAFWCNPISGHNTLYWYLQNLGQGPELLIRYENEEAVDDSQLPKDRFSAERLKGVDSTLKIQPAELGDSAVYLCASSLGGPEQFFGPGTRLTVL.

CDR3 DNA sequence: TGCGCCAGCAGCCCGGGACAGGGAAAAGAGACCCAGTACTTC. Its protein product is CASSPGQGKETQYF. The V call is TRBV4-1, the J call TRBJ2-5; 9 bases align to TRBD1. This CDR3 comprises 14 residues. V lost 4 bases and J lost 3; bases outside the gene matches: 3. Germline V CDR1 and CDR2: MGHRA, YSYEKL.

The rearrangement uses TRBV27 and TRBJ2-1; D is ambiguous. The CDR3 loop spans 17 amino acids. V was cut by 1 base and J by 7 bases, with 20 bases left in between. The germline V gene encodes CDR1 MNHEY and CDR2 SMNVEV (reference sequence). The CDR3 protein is CASSLFGLPVVGNEQFF. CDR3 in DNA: TGTGCCAGCAGTTTATTCGGGCTCCCGGTAGTTGGGAATGAGCAGTTCTTC.

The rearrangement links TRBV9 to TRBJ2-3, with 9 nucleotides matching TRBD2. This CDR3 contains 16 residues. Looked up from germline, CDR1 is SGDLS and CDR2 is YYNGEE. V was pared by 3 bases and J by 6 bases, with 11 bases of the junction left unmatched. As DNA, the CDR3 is TGTGCCAGCAGCGACGGTAGCGGGAGCGGAATGGATACGCAGTATTTT. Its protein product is CASSDGSGSGMDTQYF.

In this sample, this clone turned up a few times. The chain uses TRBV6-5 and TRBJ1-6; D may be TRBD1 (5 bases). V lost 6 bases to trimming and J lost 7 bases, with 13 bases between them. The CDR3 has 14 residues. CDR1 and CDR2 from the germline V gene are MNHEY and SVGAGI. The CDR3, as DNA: TGTGCCAGCAGGAGAGGGGCCACCAATTCACCCCTCCACTTT. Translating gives CASRRGATNSPLHF.

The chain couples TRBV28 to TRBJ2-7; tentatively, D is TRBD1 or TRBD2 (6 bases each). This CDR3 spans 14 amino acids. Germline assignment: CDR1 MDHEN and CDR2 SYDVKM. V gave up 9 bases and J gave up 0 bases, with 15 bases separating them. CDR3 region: CASGDRGHSYEQYF. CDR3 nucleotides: TGTGCCAGTGGGGATCGGGGGCACTCCTACGAGCAGTACTTC. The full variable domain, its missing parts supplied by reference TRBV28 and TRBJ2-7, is DVKVTQSSRYLVKRTGEKVFLECVQDMDHENMFWYRQDPGLGLRLIYFSYDVKMKEKGDIPEGYSVSREKKERFSLILESASTNQTSMYLCASGDRGHSYEQYFGPGTRLTVT.

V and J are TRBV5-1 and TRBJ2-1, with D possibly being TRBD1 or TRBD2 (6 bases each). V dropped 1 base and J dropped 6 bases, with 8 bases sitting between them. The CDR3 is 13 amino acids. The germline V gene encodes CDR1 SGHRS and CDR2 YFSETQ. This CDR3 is CASSLWGANEQFF. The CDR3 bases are TGCGCCAGCAGCTTGTGGGGGGCCAATGAGCAGTTCTTC.

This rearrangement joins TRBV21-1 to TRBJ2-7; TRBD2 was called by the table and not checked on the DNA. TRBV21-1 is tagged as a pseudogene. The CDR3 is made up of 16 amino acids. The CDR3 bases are TGTGCCAGCAGCAACCCGGGACTAGCGGAGGCCTACGAGCAGTACTTC. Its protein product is CASSNPGLAEAYEQYF.

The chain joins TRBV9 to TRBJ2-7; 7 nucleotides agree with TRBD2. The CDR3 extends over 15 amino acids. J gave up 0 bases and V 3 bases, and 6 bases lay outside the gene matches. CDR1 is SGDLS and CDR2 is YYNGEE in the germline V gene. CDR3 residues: CASSAGGSHSYEQYF. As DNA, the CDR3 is TGTGCCAGCAGCGCGGGCGGGAGCCACTCCTACGAGCAGTACTTC.

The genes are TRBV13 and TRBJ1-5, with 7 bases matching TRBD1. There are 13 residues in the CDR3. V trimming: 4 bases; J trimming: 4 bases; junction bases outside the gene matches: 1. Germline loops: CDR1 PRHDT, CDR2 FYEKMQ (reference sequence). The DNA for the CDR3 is TGTGCCAGCAGCTGGGACAGAAATCAGCCCCAGCATTTT. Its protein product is CASSWDRNQPQHF.

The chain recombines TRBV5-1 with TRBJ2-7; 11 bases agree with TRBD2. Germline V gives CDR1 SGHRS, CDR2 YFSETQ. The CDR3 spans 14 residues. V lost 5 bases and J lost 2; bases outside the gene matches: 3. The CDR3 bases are TGCGCCAGCAGTCTAGCGGGAGGTACCTACGAGCAGTACTTC. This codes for CASSLAGGTYEQYF.

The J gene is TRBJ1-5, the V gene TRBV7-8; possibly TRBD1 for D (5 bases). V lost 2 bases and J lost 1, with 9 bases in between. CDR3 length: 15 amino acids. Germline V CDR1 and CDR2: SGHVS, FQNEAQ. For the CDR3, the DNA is TGTGCCAGCAGCTTAAAGCCAGGGAGCAATCAGCCCCAGCATTTT. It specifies CASSLKPGSNQPQHF.

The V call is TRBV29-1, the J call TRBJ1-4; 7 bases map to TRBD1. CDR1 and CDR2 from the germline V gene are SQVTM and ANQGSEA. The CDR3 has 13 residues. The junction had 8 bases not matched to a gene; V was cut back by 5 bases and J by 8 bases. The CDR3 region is CSVTQGGGEKLFF. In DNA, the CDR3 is TGCAGCGTTACCCAGGGGGGAGGGGAAAAACTGTTTTTT.

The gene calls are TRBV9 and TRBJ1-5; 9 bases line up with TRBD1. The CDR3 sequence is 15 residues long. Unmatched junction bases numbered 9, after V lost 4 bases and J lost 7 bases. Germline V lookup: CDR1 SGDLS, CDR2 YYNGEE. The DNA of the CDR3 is TGTGCCAGCAGCCCCCGGACAGGGGCAGGGCAGCCCCAGCATTTT. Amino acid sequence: CASSPRTGAGQPQHF.

The CDR3 nucleotides are TGTGCCAGCAGCTTAACCTGGACAGGCCAGAACACCGGGGAGCTGTTTTTT. It codes for CASSLTWTGQNTGELFF. The chain couples TRBV13 to TRBJ2-2; TRBD1 agrees at 7 bases. The germline CDR1 and CDR2 sequences are PRHDT and FYEKMQ (reference sequence). Trimming at V came to 2 bases and at J to 1 base, leaving 7 bases not matched to a gene. The CDR3 loop spans 17 amino acids.